Presented here are 28 T cell receptor beta chains from one specimen sequenced in a study of patients and donors after allogeneic stem cell transplantation. One entry per CDR3 protein, called by TCRdb with MiXCR from the RT-PCR reads. The repertoire has some 200,000 distinct CDR3 sequences, around two fifths of them found once; the top ten carry approximately 30%. Sequencing was done on a sample of blood, either unsorted or a sorted T cell fraction (not recorded which). The receptors here all came from a human donor who was either an allogeneic HSCT recipient or a stem cell or donor lymphocyte infusion donor (not recorded which). It is not recorded whose cells these are; they may come from a transplant donor.

This clonotype was seen a few times. The chain has TRBV7-2 and TRBJ1-5; 12 positions agree with TRBD1. The CDR3 is 16 amino acids. Germline trimming cut 5 bases from V and 7 bases from J; bases unmatched to any gene: 9. Germline V gene data show CDR1 as SGHTA and CDR2 as FQGNSA. As DNA, the CDR3 is TGTGCCAGCAGCCCCTACCCTGGGACAGGGGGCCAGCCCCAGCATTTT. It translates to CASSPYPGTGGQPQHF.

The chain combines TRBV4-1 with TRBJ2-7; tentative D call: TRBD2 (6 bases). V was cut by 4 bases and J by 4 bases, with 11 bases left in between. The CDR3 runs 13 residues. Germline V lookup: CDR1 MGHRA, CDR2 YSYEKL. CDR3 loop: CASSPSGLYEQYF. The CDR3 bases are TGCGCCAGCAGCCCCAGCGGGCTGTACGAGCAGTACTTC.

The chain joins TRBV18 to TRBJ2-6, with D perhaps TRBD1 (5 bases). CDR3 length equals 15 residues. Germline V lookup: CDR1 KGHSH, CDR2 LQKENI. V was clipped by 1 base and J by 9 bases, with 13 bases between them. DNA for the CDR3: TGTGCCAGCTCACCACGACAGCGATACGGCAACGTCCTGACTTTC. Protein: CASSPRQRYGNVLTF.

Only a few counts were recorded for this clonotype. The chain employs TRBV7-9 and TRBJ1-2, with D uncertain. The CDR3 loop spans 11 amino acids. V was clipped by 4 bases and J by 6 bases, with 6 bases between them. The germline CDR1 and CDR2 sequences are SEHNR and FQNEAQ (reference sequence). The CDR3 DNA reads TGTGCCAGCAGCTCGACCCATGGCTACACCTTC. It codes for CASSSTHGYTF.

The chain recombines TRBV7-2 with TRBJ1-4; TRBD1 is a possible D gene (5 bases). Looked up from germline, CDR1 is SGHTA and CDR2 is FQGNSA. The CDR3 has 15 amino acids. V lost 5 bases and J lost 3, with 13 bases in between. The CDR3 is CASSQRRGSNEKLFF. Written as DNA, the CDR3 is TGTGCCAGCAGCCAAAGGCGGGGGTCTAATGAAAAACTGTTTTTT.

J is TRBJ1-4 and V is TRBV7-9; 8 bases are shared with TRBD1. CDR1 and CDR2 (germline): SEHNR, FQNEAQ (reference sequence). V shed 5 bases, J shed 6 bases, and the junction held 5 bases outside the gene matches. The CDR3 totals 14 residues. The CDR3 DNA sequence: TGTGCCAGCAGCCCCGACAGGGGAGATGAAAAACTGTTTTTT. It is translated as CASSPDRGDEKLFF.

There are a few counts of this clonotype. V gene TRBV28 combines with J gene TRBJ2-7, with D tentatively TRBD1 (6 bases). The CDR3 sequence is 15 residues long. Trimming stripped 6 bases from V and 0 bases from J, with 15 bases between. Germline CDR1 reads MDHEN; CDR2 reads SYDVKM. The CDR3 DNA reads as TGTGCCAGCAGCTCACCCGGGACAAACTCCTACGAGCAGTACTTC. It yields the protein CASSSPGTNSYEQYF.

This chain connects TRBV20-1 to TRBJ1-1; D gene uncertain. The V and J ends lost 0 bases and 1 base respectively, with 24 bases between them. CDR1 and CDR2 from the germline V gene are DFQATT and SNEGSKA (reference sequence). The CDR3 is made up of 19 amino acids. The CDR3 sequence is CSARDSTPMLPLGNTEAFF. The CDR3 nucleotides read TGCAGTGCTAGAGATTCCACCCCGATGCTTCCCCTGGGGAACACTGAAGCTTTCTTT.

V usage is TRBV20-1 and J usage is TRBJ2-3, with D possibly TRBD1 on 5 matching bases. The CDR3 loop spans 16 amino acids. Germline CDR1 and CDR2: DFQATT and SNEGSKA (reference sequence). Trimming left V 5 bases short and J 2 bases short, with 20 bases between. CDR3 DNA sequence: TGCAGTGCTCAAGGGGCCTCGGGCCCCGACACAGATACGCAGTATTTT. This gives the protein CSAQGASGPDTDTQYF.

In this sample, this clonotype turned up a few times. The J gene is TRBJ1-1, the V gene TRBV7-8; unclear D gene. Trimming took 5 bases from V and 2 from J, leaving 12 bases between them. CDR1 is SGHVS and CDR2 is FQNEAQ in the germline V gene. The CDR3 length is 14 residues. The CDR3 sequence is CASSARARNTEAFF. The CDR3 nucleotides read TGTGCCAGCAGCGCTCGGGCGAGAAACACTGAAGCTTTCTTT.

The chain joins TRBV30 to TRBJ2-2, with D hard to call. The CDR3 runs 11 residues. Trimming stripped 3 bases from V and 8 bases from J, with 7 bases between. The germline CDR1 and CDR2 sequences are GTSNPN and SVGIG (reference sequence). The CDR3 coding sequence is TGTGCCTGGAGGGTGCTGGGGGAGCTGTTTTTT. Its translation is CAWRVLGELFF.

The chain combines TRBV15 with TRBJ1-5; D is possibly TRBD1 (5 bases). Germline values: CDR1 LNHNV, CDR2 YYDKDF (reference sequence). V dropped 2 bases and J dropped 1 base, with 15 bases sitting between them. The CDR3 is 17 amino acids. CDR3 protein: CATSRPRGDSSNQPQHF. CDR3 in DNA: TGTGCCACCAGCAGACCCCGGGGCGATTCCAGCAATCAGCCCCAGCATTTT. The full variable domain, its missing parts supplied by reference TRBV15 and TRBJ1-5, is DAMVIQNPRYQVTQFGKPVTLSCSQTLNHNVMYWYQQKSSQAPKLLFHYYDKDFNNEADTPDNFQSRRPNTSFCFLDIRSPGLGDTAMYLCATSRPRGDSSNQPQHFGDGTRLSIL.

In its sample, this clonotype was seen a few times. V usage is TRBV6-6 and J usage is TRBJ1-4; D is uncertain. V lost 2 bases to trimming and J lost 5 bases, with 18 bases between them. Germline CDR1 MNHNY, CDR2 SVGAGI (reference sequence). The CDR3 is made up of 17 amino acids. The CDR3 DNA sequence: TGTGCCAGCAGTTACGATAGGGAGAGGGAACCGAATGAAAAACTGTTTTTT. This codes for CASSYDREREPNEKLFF.

The chain joins TRBV18 to TRBJ1-1; TRBD1 agrees at 7 bases. Germline trimming cut 3 bases from V and 5 bases from J; bases unmatched to any gene: 6. The V gene's germline CDR1 is KGHSH and CDR2 LQKENI. This CDR3 region has 14 residues. CDR3 protein: CASSPGAQGTEAFF. The CDR3 DNA is TGTGCCAGCTCACCGGGAGCACAGGGGACTGAAGCTTTCTTT.

In this sample, this clonotype turned up a few times. This chain links TRBV15 with TRBJ1-1; maybe TRBD1 (5 bases). Germline assignment: CDR1 LNHNV and CDR2 YYDKDF (reference sequence). The CDR3 has 14 residues. The germline V and J ends were trimmed by 0 bases and 5 bases, with 10 bases remaining between them. The CDR3 loop is CATSRDLGVTEAFF. In DNA, the CDR3 is TGTGCCACCAGCAGAGATTTGGGGGTGACTGAAGCTTTCTTT.

V is TRBV27 and J is TRBJ1-1; 7 bases are a match to TRBD1. CDR3 length: 13 residues. The V and J ends lost 8 bases and 9 bases, in that order; junction bases with no gene match: 12. Germline assignment: CDR1 MNHEY and CDR2 SMNVEV (reference sequence). Here the CDR3 DNA reads TGTGCCAGCTACCAGACAGGGAGGGAGAAAGCTTTCTTT. It yields the protein CASYQTGREKAFF.

V and J are TRBV29-1 and TRBJ1-6; 7 bases map to TRBD1. Germline V gives CDR1 SQVTM, CDR2 ANQGSEA. V lost 7 bases and J lost 7; bases outside the gene matches: 7. The CDR3 loop spans 13 amino acids. CDR3 coding DNA: TGCAGCGCCCGGGACAGAGAAAATTCACCCCTCCACTTT. Its protein is CSARDRENSPLHF.

The chain joins TRBV28 to TRBJ2-7; TRBD2 might be the D (5 bases). The length of the CDR3 is 14 residues. V lost 3 bases and J lost 2, with 11 bases in between. CDR1 MDHEN and CDR2 SYDVKM come from the germline V gene. The CDR3 bases are TGTGCCAGCAGTTTTTTGCTCGGGGCCTACGAGCAGTACTTC. Residues: CASSFLLGAYEQYF.

Of note for this clonotype: Because the CDR3's place on the DNA is in doubt, the DNA is left out and the CDR3 is given as listed by TCRdb. The chain couples TRBV12-3 or TRBV12-4 to TRBJ1-1; TRBD1, the table's D call, was not compared with the DNA. The CDR3 is 13 amino acids in total, end residues counted. CDR3 sequence: CASSFVVGSGSFF.

The rearrangement links TRBV29-1 to TRBJ2-3; the match to TRBD1 covers 10 bases. The V segment lost 4 bases and the J segment 6 bases; nucleotides outside the gene matches: 7. The CDR3 runs 14 residues. Germline V gene data show CDR1 as SQVTM and CDR2 as ANQGSEA. The CDR3 spells CSVGDRGTVDTQYF. The CDR3 DNA reads TGCAGCGTTGGGGACAGGGGAACGGTGGATACGCAGTATTTT.

This clonotype was observed a few times. This rearrangement joins TRBV5-1 to TRBJ2-1; 7 bases are a match to TRBD2. The germline gives CDR1 SGHRS, CDR2 YFSETQ. With 4 bases clipped from V and 5 bases from J, the junction kept 6 bases outside the gene matches. CDR3 length: 14 amino acids. This chain's CDR3 is CASSGGLVNNEQFF. The CDR3 nucleotides read TGCGCCAGCAGCGGTGGACTAGTCAACAATGAGCAGTTCTTC.

V is TRBV6-2 or TRBV6-3 and J is TRBJ2-3; the match to TRBD2 covers 8 bases. CDR3 length: 15 residues. Per germline, CDR1 MNHEY and CDR2 SVGEGT. The V and J ends lost 2 bases and 0 bases, in that order; junction bases with no gene match: 1. The CDR3 sequence is CASSYTGGSTDTQYF. In DNA form, the CDR3 reads TGTGCCAGCAGTTACACGGGAGGGAGCACAGATACGCAGTATTTT.

This chain joins TRBV7-3 and TRBJ2-2, with unresolved D. The CDR3 is 16 amino acids. The V gene lost 0 bases and the J gene lost 6 bases, with 14 bases spanning the gap. Germline CDR1 and CDR2: SGHTA and FQGTGA. The CDR3 nucleotides read TGTGCCAGCAGCTTAACCCGTTCCTTAAGCCCCGGGGAGCTGTTTTTT. Protein product: CASSLTRSLSPGELFF. Drawing the rest from reference TRBV7-3 and TRBJ2-2, the complete variable domain is GAGVSQTPSNKVTEKGKYVELRCDPISGHTALYWYRQSLGQGPEFLIYFQGTGAADDSGLPNDRFFAVRPEGSVSTLKIQRTERGDSAVYLCASSLTRSLSPGELFFGEGSRLTVL.

The chain uses TRBV19 and TRBJ1-6, with D tentatively TRBD1 (5 bases). Germline values: CDR1 LNHDA, CDR2 SQIVND (reference sequence). The V and J ends lost 11 bases and 5 bases respectively, with 16 bases between them. The CDR3 consists of 14 residues. The DNA of the CDR3 is TGTGCCGGAGGCGCGGGGACCAATAATTCACCCCTCCACTTT. Translation: CAGGAGTNNSPLHF.

The V and J genes are TRBV9 and TRBJ1-2; tentatively, D is TRBD1 (6 bases). Germline values: CDR1 SGDLS, CDR2 YYNGEE. CDR3 length: 14 residues. Trimming left V 0 bases short and J 2 bases short, with 8 bases between. In DNA form, the CDR3 reads TGTGCCAGCAGCGTAGATGGACAGAACTATGGCTACACCTTC. This sequence encodes CASSVDGQNYGYTF.

This clonotype was seen a single time. J is TRBJ1-4 and V is TRBV20-1, with TRBD1 identical over 11 bases. The CDR3 sequence is 18 residues long. From germline, CDR1 is DFQATT and CDR2 SNEGSKA (reference sequence). Trimming cost V 6 bases and J 0 bases; bases outside gene matches: 12. DNA of the CDR3: TGCAGTGCCCGAGACCCGGGACAGGGGGTCCCAACTAATGAAAAACTGTTTTTT. Its protein product is CSARDPGQGVPTNEKLFF.

This clonotype has more than one count but fewer than ten. The chain is built from TRBV4-3 and TRBJ2-1; D is uncertain. The CDR3 extends over 15 amino acids. Germline lookup yields CDR1 LGHNA and CDR2 YSLEER. Trimming shortened V by 0 bases and J by 10 bases, and 16 bases separated the two germline ends. CDR3: CASSQDRLGLREQFF. CDR3 nucleotides: TGCGCCAGCAGCCAAGATAGGCTAGGCCTTAGAGAGCAGTTCTTC.

The CDR3 coding sequence is TGTGCCAGCAGCTGGGACCGGGACACTTCCTCCTACGAGCAGTACTTC. Encoded protein: CASSWDRDTSSYEQYF. J is TRBJ2-7 and V is TRBV7-9; D may be TRBD1 (6 bases). The V end lost 4 bases, the J end lost 0 bases, and 16 bases lay between the germline ends. Germline lookup yields CDR1 SEHNR and CDR2 FQNEAQ (reference sequence). This CDR3 is built from 16 residues. The variable domain in full, with the rest retrieved from reference TRBV7-9 and TRBJ2-7, is DTGVSQNPRHKITKRGQNVTFRCDPISEHNRLYWYRQTLGQGPEFLTYFQNEAQLEKSRLLSDRFSAERPKGSFSTLEIQRTEQGDSAMYLCASSWDRDTSSYEQYFGPGTRLTVT.